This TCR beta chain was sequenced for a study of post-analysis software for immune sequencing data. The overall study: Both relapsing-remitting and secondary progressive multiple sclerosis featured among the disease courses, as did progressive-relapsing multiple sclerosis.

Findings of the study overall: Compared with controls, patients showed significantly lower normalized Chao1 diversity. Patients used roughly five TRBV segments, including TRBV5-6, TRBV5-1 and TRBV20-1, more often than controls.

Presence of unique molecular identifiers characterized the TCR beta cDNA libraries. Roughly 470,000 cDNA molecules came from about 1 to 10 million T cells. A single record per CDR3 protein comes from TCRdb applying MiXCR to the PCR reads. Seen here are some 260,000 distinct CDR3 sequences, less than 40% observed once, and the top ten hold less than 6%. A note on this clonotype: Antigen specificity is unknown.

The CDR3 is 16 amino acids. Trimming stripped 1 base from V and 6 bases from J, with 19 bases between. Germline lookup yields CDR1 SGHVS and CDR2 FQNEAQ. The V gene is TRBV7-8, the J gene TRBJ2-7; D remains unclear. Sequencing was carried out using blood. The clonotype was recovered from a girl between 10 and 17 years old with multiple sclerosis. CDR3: CASSLGVSGRVGEQYF. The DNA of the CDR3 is TGTGCCAGCAGCTTAGGGGTTTCAGGCAGAGTAGGCGAGCAGTACTTC.